Each of the 28 T cell receptor beta chains below was sequenced from the same sample in a study of cytomegalovirus exposure and HLA in healthy donors. The PCR was carried out with 60 Vbeta primers and 13 Jbeta primers. Some clones are missing from TCRdb's copy, which holds only in-frame ones; the method was immunoSEQ multiplex PCR. The table shows approximately 190,000 clones, with 75% to 90% occurring only once. The sequenced sample was PBMCs. The receptors originated from a woman between 50 and 59 years old in good health and CMV-seropositive.

J is TRBJ2-1 and V is TRBV10-3, with 9 bases fitting TRBD2. Germline values: CDR1 ENHRY, CDR2 SYGVKD. The CDR3 runs to 16 residues. With V trimmed by 7 bases and J by 6 bases, 13 bases remained unmatched. CDR3 coding DNA: TGTGCCATCAAATCCGGCGGGAGGGCAGGGGCCAATGAGCAGTTCTTC. This codes for CAIKSGGRAGANEQFF.

This chain connects TRBV10-3 to TRBJ2-2; D perhaps matches TRBD1 (6 bases). Trimming pared 7 bases from V and 0 bases from J, leaving 15 bases between. This CDR3 has 16 residues. Looked up from germline, CDR1 is ENHRY and CDR2 is SYGVKD. CDR3 sequence (DNA): TGTGCCATCAAGGGTACGGACAGTTCGAACACCGGGGAGCTGTTTTTT. Its protein product is CAIKGTDSSNTGELFF.

The chain has TRBV6-6 and TRBJ2-1; unclear D gene. Trimming stripped 6 bases from V and 7 bases from J, with 13 bases between. Germline-derived CDR1 and CDR2 are MNHNY and SVGAGI (reference sequence). The CDR3 spans 13 residues. This CDR3 reads CASSLVVGNEQFF. CDR3 coding DNA: TGTGCCAGCAGCCTGGTAGTCGGTAATGAGCAGTTCTTC.

This clone was counted between two and nine times. CDR3 nucleotides: TGTGCCAGCAGCCCCAGAGGGGGACAGGGAACCGGGGAGCTGTTTTTT. It specifies CASSPRGGQGTGELFF. The chain employs TRBV11-3 and TRBJ2-2; TRBD1 agrees at 9 bases. After removal of 5 bases from V and 5 bases from J, the junction contained 9 bases not matched to a gene. The CDR3 is 16 amino acids. The germline gives CDR1 SGHNT, CDR2 YENEEA.

This clone was detected once. The V call is TRBV4-1, the J call TRBJ2-7; 12 bases map to TRBD2. From germline, CDR1 is MGHRA and CDR2 YSYEKL. The CDR3 extends over 14 amino acids. V shed 6 bases, J shed 2 bases, and the junction held 2 bases outside the gene matches. The CDR3 spells CASRASGGAYEQYF. The DNA of the CDR3 is TGCGCCAGCAGAGCTAGCGGGGGGGCCTACGAGCAGTACTTC.

The gene calls are TRBV7-9 and TRBJ2-1; TRBD2 aligns across 7 bases. The germline V gene encodes CDR1 SEHNR and CDR2 FQNEAQ (reference sequence). CDR3 length equals 13 residues. V shed 5 bases and J 5 bases; nucleotides not matched to a gene: 3. Here the CDR3 DNA reads TGTGCCAGCAGCCTGGGACTAAACAATGAGCAGTTCTTC. Protein: CASSLGLNNEQFF. The full variable domain, rest sourced from reference TRBV7-9 and TRBJ2-1, is DTGVSQNPRHKITKRGQNVTFRCDPISEHNRLYWYRQTLGQGPEFLTYFQNEAQLEKSRLLSDRFSAERPKGSFSTLEIQRTEQGDSAMYLCASSLGLNNEQFFGPGTRLTVL.

V usage is TRBV2 and J usage is TRBJ1-1; 11 nucleotides line up with TRBD1. V lost 6 bases and J lost 4; bases outside the gene matches: 4. CDR1 and CDR2 (germline): SNHLY, FYNNEI. There are 14 residues in the CDR3. DNA of the CDR3: TGTGCCAGCAGAGGACAGGGGGCGAGCACTGAAGCTTTCTTT. It translates to CASRGQGASTEAFF. Combining the CDR3 with reference TRBV2 and TRBJ1-1 gives the whole variable domain EPEVTQTPSHQVTQMGQEVILRCVPISNHLYFYWYRQILGQKVEFLVSFYNNEISEKSEIFDDQFSVERPDGSNFTLKIRSTKLEDSAMYFCASRGQGASTEAFFGQGTRLTVV.

The CDR3 sequence is CASRYRGLSNTGELFF. The CDR3 DNA sequence: TGTGCCAGCAGGTACAGGGGGCTTTCGAACACCGGGGAGCTGTTTTTT. The V call is TRBV2, the J call TRBJ2-2; 9 nucleotides match TRBD1. The trim removed 6 bases at V and 0 bases at J, leaving 5 bases unmatched. Germline CDR1 SNHLY, CDR2 FYNNEI. CDR3 length: 16 amino acids.

For the CDR3, the DNA is TGTGCCAGCGGTTCACAGGGGGCGAACACTGAAGCTTTCTTT. Translated: CASGSQGANTEAFF. This chain connects TRBV2 to TRBJ1-1; 9 nucleotides line up with TRBD1. Germline lookup yields CDR1 SNHLY and CDR2 FYNNEI. The length of the CDR3 is 14 residues. J lost 1 base, V lost 8 bases, and 5 bases had no gene match.

This clone was seen only once. Sequence at one end of the junction differs from germline and may be a read error. The chain recombines TRBV7-2 with TRBJ2-4; TRBD1 matches at 10 bases. The CDR3 has 16 amino acids. From germline, CDR1 is SGHTA and CDR2 FQGNSA. CDR3 loop: CASSSRQGATKNSQYF. The CDR3 nucleotides are TGTGCCAGCAGCTCGAGACAGGGGGCGACCAAAAACAGTCAGTACTTC.

V usage is TRBV28 and J usage is TRBJ2-1; no clear D gene. CDR3 length equals 11 residues. The germline CDR1 and CDR2 sequences are MDHEN and SYDVKM. Between the trimmed V and J ends, which lost 7 bases and 5 bases, there was a span of 6 bases. The CDR3: CASTTNNEQFF. In DNA, the CDR3 is TGTGCCAGCACAACTAACAATGAGCAGTTCTTC.

The V gene is TRBV25-1, the J gene TRBJ2-6, with 7 nucleotides matching TRBD1. The germline V gene encodes CDR1 MGHDK and CDR2 SYGVNS. With 3 bases clipped from V and 4 bases from J, the junction kept 9 bases outside the gene matches. The CDR3 has 17 residues. CDR3 nucleotides: TGTGCCAGCAGTGAGTCCCAGGGGGTGGAAGGGGCCAACGTCCTGACTTTC. Amino acids: CASSESQGVEGANVLTF. The full variable domain, with the rest looked up from reference TRBV25-1 and TRBJ2-6, is EADIYQTPRYLVIGTGKKITLECSQTMGHDKMYWYQQDPGMELHLIHYSYGVNSTEKGDLSSESTVSRIRTEHFPLTLESARPSHTSQYLCASSESQGVEGANVLTFGAGSRLTVL.

The rearrangement uses TRBV19 and TRBJ2-7, with D tentatively TRBD2 (6 bases). Germline V lookup: CDR1 LNHDA, CDR2 SQIVND (reference sequence). The CDR3 loop spans 15 amino acids. V was pared by 4 bases and J by 1 base, with 14 bases between. This CDR3 is CASSNPGGTSYEQYF. In DNA, the CDR3 is TGTGCCAGTAGTAACCCTGGGGGGACGTCCTACGAGCAGTACTTC. The complete variable domain, with remaining parts taken from reference TRBV19 and TRBJ2-7, reads DGGITQSPKYLFRKEGQNVTLSCEQNLNHDAMYWYRQDPGQGLRLIYYSQIVNDFQKGDIAEGYSVSREKKESFPLTVTSAQKNPTAFYLCASSNPGGTSYEQYFGPGTRLTVT.

V usage is TRBV28 and J usage is TRBJ1-4; TRBD1 might be the D (5 bases). V dropped 2 bases and J dropped 0 bases, with 10 bases sitting between them. Germline V gene sequence: CDR1 MDHEN, CDR2 SYDVKM. This CDR3 is built from 16 residues. The chain's CDR3 is CASSLTGPATNEKLFF. For the CDR3, the DNA is TGTGCCAGCAGTTTAACAGGTCCTGCAACTAATGAAAAACTGTTTTTT.

This sequence joins TRBV6-5 and TRBJ1-1; the match to TRBD1 covers 8 bases. The germline V gene encodes CDR1 MNHEY and CDR2 SVGAGI. Germline trimming cut 2 bases from V and 4 bases from J; bases unmatched to any gene: 0. This CDR3 has 13 residues. DNA for the CDR3: TGTGCCAGCAGTTACGACAGGGGCACTGAAGCTTTCTTT. Translated, it gives CASSYDRGTEAFF.

The DNA for the CDR3 is TGTGCCAGCAGTTACTTCGGCGGGGTCGGCACTGAAGCTTTCTTT. This sequence encodes CASSYFGGVGTEAFF. The V call is TRBV6-6, the J call TRBJ1-1, with D unresolved. Trimming pared 1 base from V and 4 bases from J, leaving 13 bases between. CDR1 is MNHNY and CDR2 is SVGAGI in the germline V gene (reference sequence). The CDR3 extends over 15 amino acids.

The chain carries TRBV5-1 and TRBJ1-2; weak D call: TRBD1 (5 bases). Germline CDR1 and CDR2: SGHRS and YFSETQ. The CDR3 is made up of 12 amino acids. V dropped 5 bases and J dropped 4 bases, with 9 bases sitting between them. The CDR3 DNA sequence: TGCGCCAGCAGTGGCGACAGCTATGGCTACACCTTC. Protein sequence: CASSGDSYGYTF.

This clone was observed a few times. The chain couples TRBV29-1 to TRBJ1-4; D is uncertain. Germline loops: CDR1 SQVTM, CDR2 ANQGSEA. The V gene lost 4 bases and the J gene lost 4 bases, with 19 bases spanning the gap. The CDR3 is 16 residues long. The CDR3 DNA reads TGCAGCGTTGGAGAGGAAACGGGAGTTAATAATGAAAAACTGTTTTTT. Translating gives CSVGEETGVNNEKLFF.

The rearrangement joins TRBV12-5 to TRBJ2-5, with 8 bases that match TRBD1. The V and J ends lost 6 bases and 1 base, in that order; junction bases with no gene match: 7. Germline values: CDR1 LGHNT, CDR2 FRNRAP. The CDR3 sequence is 15 residues long. In nucleotides, the CDR3 is TGTGCTAGTGGCACTGGACAGGGAGGCCAAGAGACCCAGTACTTC. Translation: CASGTGQGGQETQYF.

This clone has only a few counts. The chain has TRBV4-1 and TRBJ2-1, with 9 bases lining up with TRBD2. The CDR3 contains 15 residues. The germline V gene has CDR1 MGHRA and CDR2 YSYEKL. Trimming took 5 bases from V and 9 from J; bases not matched to a gene: 11. CDR3 in amino acids: CASSILAGTSREQFF. The CDR3 nucleotides are TGCGCCAGCAGCATCCTAGCGGGAACCTCACGTGAGCAGTTCTTC.

The J gene is TRBJ2-2, the V gene TRBV23-1, with 12 bases identical to TRBD1. TRBV23-1 is classed as an ORF, of uncertain function. The CDR3 contains 20 residues. Trimming cost V 4 bases and J 3 bases; bases outside gene matches: 15. The CDR3 region has the DNA TGCGCCAGCAGTCTTGTTCCGGGACAGGGGGCGTATAGTTACACCGGGGAGCTGTTTTTT. Translated, it gives CASSLVPGQGAYSYTGELFF.

The rearrangement links TRBV7-9 to TRBJ1-1; D remains ambiguous. Deletions cut 3 bases from V and 0 bases from J, with 8 bases between. The CDR3 is 14 residues long. Germline CDR1 is SEHNR and CDR2 is FQNEAQ (reference sequence). The CDR3 nucleotides are TGTGCCAGCAGCTTCCTTCCTATGAACACTGAAGCTTTCTTT. The encoded protein is CASSFLPMNTEAFF.

The chain combines TRBV9 with TRBJ2-6; D perhaps matches TRBD2 (5 bases). V lost 2 bases, J lost 11 bases, and 8 bases lay in between. Germline V CDR1 and CDR2: SGDLS, YYNGEE. The CDR3 has 12 amino acids. CDR3 sequence reads: CASSVRDDVLTF. CDR3 nucleotides: TGTGCCAGCAGCGTGAGGGATGACGTCCTGACTTTC.

This sequence joins TRBV4-3 and TRBJ1-3; tentative D call: TRBD1 (5 bases). This CDR3 has 15 amino acids. CDR1 LGHNA and CDR2 YSLEER come from the germline V gene. The V end lost 0 bases, the J end lost 2 bases, and 8 bases lay between the germline ends. The CDR3 nucleotides read TGCGCCAGCAGCCAAGATACAGGAGCTGGAAACACCATATATTTT. Residues: CASSQDTGAGNTIYF.

The gene calls are TRBV19 and TRBJ1-4; 10 bases agree with TRBD1. The CDR3 is 15 amino acids. J lost 12 bases, V lost 0 bases, and 7 bases had no gene match. The germline CDR1 and CDR2 sequences are LNHDA and SQIVND (reference sequence). CDR3 sequence (DNA): TGTGCCAGTAGTATAGAAGGGACAGGGGCCCGACAACTGTTTTTT. It codes for CASSIEGTGARQLFF.

The chain couples TRBV6-5 to TRBJ2-1, with D possibly being TRBD2 (5 bases). From germline, CDR1 is MNHEY and CDR2 SVGAGI. The V gene lost 6 bases and the J gene lost 0 bases, with 12 bases spanning the gap. CDR3 size: 15 residues. The CDR3 sequence: CASRTLAYSYNEQFF. DNA of the CDR3: TGTGCCAGCAGAACTCTAGCATACTCCTACAATGAGCAGTTCTTC.

Points on this clone: In the same sample, other DNA sequences code for this CDR3. The V and J genes are TRBV7-2 and TRBJ2-3, with 7 positions matching TRBD2. Per germline, CDR1 SGHTA and CDR2 FQGNSA. Trimming cost V 1 base and J 5 bases; bases outside gene matches: 3. The CDR3 contains 14 residues. CDR3: CASSLGAGVDTQYF. The CDR3 DNA follows: TGTGCCAGCAGCTTAGGGGCGGGAGTAGATACGCAGTATTTT. Combining the CDR3 with reference TRBV7-2 and TRBJ2-3 gives the whole variable domain GAGVSQSPSNKVTEKGKDVELRCDPISGHTALYWYRQSLGQGLEFLIYFQGNSAPDKSGLPSDRFSAERTGGSVSTLTIQRTQQEDSAVYLCASSLGAGVDTQYFGPGTRLTVL.

The chain recombines TRBV30 with TRBJ1-4; 7 nucleotides line up with TRBD1. Germline V gene data show CDR1 as GTSNPN and CDR2 as SVGIG (reference sequence). V was clipped by 0 bases and J by 8 bases; unmatched bases: 6. CDR3 size: 14 residues. The CDR3 region is CAWSVGTADEKLFF. CDR3 DNA: TGTGCCTGGAGTGTCGGGACAGCGGACGAAAAACTGTTTTTT.